The clone carrying this T cell receptor (beta chain) was picked up many times. Unique molecular identifiers were used in preparing the TCRbeta library. TCRdb reanalysed the PCR reads using MiXCR and keeps one entry per CDR3 protein. The sample carries around 440,000 distinct CDR3 sequences, 10% to 13% recorded once. V trimming: 3 bases; J trimming: 7 bases; junction bases outside the gene matches: 16. The CDR3 has 18 residues. The germline V gene encodes CDR1 SGHAT and CDR2 FQNNGV. The data belong to a study of T-cell reconstitution after alpha-beta-depleted transplantation in children. This clonotype originated in a child aged 2 to 15 with inherited bone marrow failure, due to receive a stem cell transplant. The chain uses TRBV11-2 and TRBJ2-1; 9 bases map to TRBD2. Sequencing used PBMCs, obtained before TCRalphabeta/CD19-depleted stem cell transplant. Here the CDR3 reads CASSLDQIAGERPNEQFF. The CDR3 nucleotides are TGTGCCAGCAGCTTGGATCAGATAGCGGGAGAACGGCCGAATGAGCAGTTCTTC.